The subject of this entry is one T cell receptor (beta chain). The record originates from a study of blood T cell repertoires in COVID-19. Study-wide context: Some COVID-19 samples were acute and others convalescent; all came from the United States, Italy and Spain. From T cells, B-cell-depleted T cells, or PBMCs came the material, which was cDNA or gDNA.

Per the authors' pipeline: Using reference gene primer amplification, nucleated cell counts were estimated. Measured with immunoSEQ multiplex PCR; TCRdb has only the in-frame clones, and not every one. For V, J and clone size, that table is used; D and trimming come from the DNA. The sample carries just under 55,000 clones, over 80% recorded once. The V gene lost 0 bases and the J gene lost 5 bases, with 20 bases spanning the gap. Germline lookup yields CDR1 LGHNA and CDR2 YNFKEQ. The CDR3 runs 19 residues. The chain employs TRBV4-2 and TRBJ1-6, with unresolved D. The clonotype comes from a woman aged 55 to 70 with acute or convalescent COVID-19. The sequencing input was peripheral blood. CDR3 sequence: CASSQDLRRHGANNSPLHF. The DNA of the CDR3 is TGTGCCAGCAGCCAAGATTTGAGACGGCACGGAGCAAATAATTCACCCCTCCACTTT.